The present TCR beta chain was sequenced within a study of blood T cell repertoires in COVID-19. As for the study in general: Some COVID-19 samples were acute and others convalescent; all came from the United States, Italy and Spain. In each case, the material was cDNA or gDNA derived from T cells, B-cell-depleted T cells, or PBMCs.

Germline-derived CDR1 and CDR2 are SQVTM and ANQGSEA. Trimming took 4 bases from V and 6 from J; bases not matched to a gene: 7. CDR3 length equals 15 residues. The method was immunoSEQ multiplex PCR; TCRdb's version includes in-frame clones alone and lacks a portion of them. The sample lists about 260,000 clones; approximately 86% were seen once. The V and J genes are TRBV29-1 and TRBJ2-2, with 11 bases aligning to TRBD2. Sequenced material: peripheral blood. The source is a woman aged 55 to 70 with COVID-19, enrolled during active disease. CDR3 amino acids: CSVVGGLAGSGELFF. The CDR3, as DNA: TGCAGCGTTGTAGGAGGACTAGCGGGCTCCGGGGAGCTGTTTTTT.